The rows below give T cell receptor beta chains drawn from one sample of a study of early T cells in non-severe SARS-CoV-2 infection. In TCRdb, the 5' RACE reads were re-called with MiXCR into one record per CDR3 protein. The sample records 45,000 to 55,000 distinct CDR3 sequences, 6% to 7% being singletons. Material: whole blood. The receptors originated from an adult who was a healthcare worker with PCR-confirmed SARS-CoV-2 infection or an uninfected control (not recorded which). Both conserved end residues are part of each CDR3. Fields, in order: V gene, D gene, J gene, clone size, CDR3 DNA, CDR3 protein. D genes are given only for firm matches. A row's size may be missing; if present it is once, few, many or a size class.

v_gene: TRBV5-1; d_gene: TRBD1; j_gene: TRBJ2-7; abundance: many; CDR3nt: TGCGCCAGCAGCTTCGGACAGGGTCTCTACGAGCAGTACTTC; CDR3aa: CASSFGQGLYEQYF
v_gene: TRBV5-1; d_gene: TRBD2; j_gene: TRBJ2-4; abundance: many; CDR3nt: TGCGCCAGCAGCTTGGAAGCGGGGAGGGACATTCAGTACTTC; CDR3aa: CASSLEAGRDIQYF
v_gene: TRBV5-1; d_gene: NA; j_gene: TRBJ2-5; abundance: few; CDR3nt: TGCGCCAGCAGCCCACTGTACCAAGAGACCCAGTACTTC; CDR3aa: CASSPLYQETQYF
v_gene: TRBV27; d_gene: NA; j_gene: TRBJ2-7; abundance: many; CDR3nt: TGTGCCAGCAGTTTCACAGGGCCCTACGAGCAGTACTTC; CDR3aa: CASSFTGPYEQYF
v_gene: TRBV20-1; d_gene: NA; j_gene: TRBJ2-2; abundance: many; CDR3nt: TGCAGTGCTAAGAGGGATACGGACACCGGGGAGCTGTTTTTT; CDR3aa: CSAKRDTDTGELFF
v_gene: TRBV18; d_gene: NA; j_gene: TRBJ1-6; abundance: many; CDR3nt: TGTGCCAGCTCACGGGACACCGATAATTCACCCCTCCACTTT; CDR3aa: CASSRDTDNSPLHF
v_gene: TRBV4-3; d_gene: NA; j_gene: TRBJ2-3; abundance: many; CDR3nt: TGCGCCAGCAGCCAAGAACCGGGTCGGCGCACAGATACGCAGTATTTT; CDR3aa: CASSQEPGRRTDTQYF
v_gene: TRBV20-1; d_gene: NA; j_gene: TRBJ1-5; abundance: many; CDR3nt: TGCAGTGCTAGACAGGGAGGCAATCAGCCCCAGCATTTT; CDR3aa: CSARQGGNQPQHF
v_gene: TRBV6-2/TRBV6-3; d_gene: TRBD1; j_gene: TRBJ2-2; abundance: many; CDR3nt: TGTGCCAGCAGTTCCGGACAGGGCCTGAACACCGGGGAGCTGTTTTTT; CDR3aa: CASSSGQGLNTGELFF
v_gene: TRBV3-1; d_gene: TRBD2; j_gene: TRBJ2-3; abundance: few; CDR3nt: TGTGCCAGCAGCCCCGGGACTAGCGGGGGGCTTTCGACCACAGATACGCAGTATTTT; CDR3aa: CASSPGTSGGLSTTDTQYF
v_gene: TRBV6-2/TRBV6-3; d_gene: TRBD1; j_gene: TRBJ1-1; abundance: many; CDR3nt: TGTGCCAGCAGTTCCGGGACAGGGGTTTCTGAAGCTTTCTTT; CDR3aa: CASSSGTGVSEAFF
v_gene: TRBV4-1; d_gene: TRBD1; j_gene: TRBJ1-6; abundance: many; CDR3nt: TGCGCCAGCAGCCAAGGGAGACAGGGGTTGTACTATAATTCACCCCTCCACTTT; CDR3aa: CASSQGRQGLYYNSPLHF
v_gene: TRBV11-2; d_gene: TRBD1; j_gene: TRBJ2-2; abundance: many; CDR3nt: TGTGCCAGCAGAACGGGACAGACAAGCCTTAACACCGGGGAGCTGTTTTTT; CDR3aa: CASRTGQTSLNTGELFF
v_gene: TRBV6-1; d_gene: NA; j_gene: TRBJ1-2; abundance: many; CDR3nt: TGTGCCAGCAGTGAATTAACAGGGACTCGTGGCTACACCTTC; CDR3aa: CASSELTGTRGYTF
v_gene: TRBV7-2; d_gene: NA; j_gene: TRBJ2-6; abundance: NA; CDR3nt: TGTGCCAGCAGCCTGAGTCGTGGCTCTGGGGCCAACGTCCTGACTTTC; CDR3aa: CASSLSRGSGANVLTF
v_gene: TRBV7-9; d_gene: NA; j_gene: TRBJ1-2; abundance: few; CDR3nt: TGTGCCAGCAGCGCCGGACAGTTCAATAACTATGGCTACACCTTC; CDR3aa: CASSAGQFNNYGYTF
v_gene: TRBV6-6; d_gene: NA; j_gene: TRBJ2-1; abundance: many; CDR3nt: TGTGCCAGCAGTTACTCAGGGGACAATGAGCAGTTCTTC; CDR3aa: CASSYSGDNEQFF
v_gene: TRBV28; d_gene: NA; j_gene: TRBJ2-3; abundance: NA; CDR3nt: TGTGCCAGCAGCTCTGGTGGGGAAGATACGCAGTATTTT; CDR3aa: CASSSGGEDTQYF
v_gene: TRBV7-8; d_gene: NA; j_gene: TRBJ2-1; abundance: NA; CDR3nt: TGTGCCAGCAGCCACCCGTCCGGGTTGAATGAGCAGTTCTTC; CDR3aa: CASSHPSGLNEQFF
v_gene: TRBV24-1; d_gene: TRBD1; j_gene: TRBJ2-6; abundance: NA; CDR3nt: TGTGCCACCAGTGCCATAGACAGGGCCGGGGCCAACGTCCTGACTTTC; CDR3aa: CATSAIDRAGANVLTF
v_gene: TRBV6-5; d_gene: NA; j_gene: TRBJ1-1; abundance: few; CDR3nt: TGTGCCAGCAGACCGCCGACAGGCCCTACCACTGAAGCTTTCTTT; CDR3aa: CASRPPTGPTTEAFF
v_gene: TRBV25-1; d_gene: NA; j_gene: TRBJ2-3; abundance: many; CDR3nt: TGTGCCAGCAGTGCCCCAGGGAATCCGCAGTATTTT; CDR3aa: CASSAPGNPQYF
v_gene: TRBV19; d_gene: NA; j_gene: TRBJ1-3; abundance: NA; CDR3nt: TGTGCCAGTAGTATGTGTGGTCAACAGGGCTCTGGAAACACCATATATTTT; CDR3aa: CASSMCGQQGSGNTIYF
v_gene: TRBV29-1; d_gene: TRBD1; j_gene: TRBJ2-1; abundance: few; CDR3nt: TGCAGCGTAAACCCGGGACAGGGGTCCAACAATGAGCAGTTCTTC; CDR3aa: CSVNPGQGSNNEQFF
v_gene: TRBV7-9; d_gene: NA; j_gene: TRBJ1-1; abundance: many; CDR3nt: TGTGCCAGCAGCCCAATGATGAACACTGAAGCTTTCTTT; CDR3aa: CASSPMMNTEAFF
v_gene: TRBV6-2/TRBV6-3; d_gene: NA; j_gene: TRBJ1-6; abundance: many; CDR3nt: TGTGCCAGCAACCCCGGAACAGGGAGGGGAGGATCACCCCTCCACTTT; CDR3aa: CASNPGTGRGGSPLHF
v_gene: TRBV9; d_gene: TRBD2; j_gene: TRBJ2-3; abundance: NA; CDR3nt: TGTGCCAGCAGCCCCAACCTCCTAGCGGGGGGATCAGATACGCAGTATTTT; CDR3aa: CASSPNLLAGGSDTQYF
v_gene: TRBV6-5; d_gene: NA; j_gene: TRBJ2-7; abundance: many; CDR3nt: TGTGCCAGCACCCCTCCTCGGGGGAGTTCAAAGTACGAGCAGTACTTC; CDR3aa: CASTPPRGSSKYEQYF
v_gene: TRBV20-1; d_gene: NA; j_gene: TRBJ1-2; abundance: many; CDR3nt: TGCAGTGCTAGAGATTTAGGTCGGACGGCGGCCCTCTATGGCTACACCTTC; CDR3aa: CSARDLGRTAALYGYTF
v_gene: TRBV20-1; d_gene: NA; j_gene: TRBJ2-1; abundance: many; CDR3nt: TGCAGTGCAGCCGTAGTGCCGGGGGCAGTCTTC; CDR3aa: CSAAVVPGAVF
v_gene: TRBV7-9; d_gene: NA; j_gene: TRBJ1-2; abundance: few; CDR3nt: TGTGCCAGCAGCTTATCCGGGACGAACCTTGAGAGATATGGCTACACCTTC; CDR3aa: CASSLSGTNLERYGYTF
v_gene: TRBV11-2; d_gene: TRBD1; j_gene: TRBJ2-7; abundance: many; CDR3nt: TGTGCCAGCAGCAAAACTCCGGGACAGGGCCCCTACGAGCAGTACTTC; CDR3aa: CASSKTPGQGPYEQYF
v_gene: TRBV7-9; d_gene: NA; j_gene: TRBJ2-7; abundance: NA; CDR3nt: TGTGCCAGCAGCTACCACAGGGACGGGGTGAACGAGCAGTACTTC; CDR3aa: CASSYHRDGVNEQYF
v_gene: TRBV20-1; d_gene: NA; j_gene: TRBJ1-5; abundance: many; CDR3nt: TGCAGTGCCAGGGGCGGGATCGATCAGCCCCAGCATTTT; CDR3aa: CSARGGIDQPQHF
v_gene: TRBV20-1; d_gene: NA; j_gene: TRBJ2-4; abundance: few; CDR3nt: TGCAGTGCCACACAGCAGCCCAAAAACATTCAGTACTTC; CDR3aa: CSATQQPKNIQYF
v_gene: TRBV7-2; d_gene: NA; j_gene: TRBJ2-7; abundance: many; CDR3nt: TGTGCCAGCAGCTTAGCGCCCGGGCCTAGCTCCTACGAGCAGTACTTC; CDR3aa: CASSLAPGPSSYEQYF
v_gene: TRBV4-3; d_gene: NA; j_gene: TRBJ2-1; abundance: many; CDR3nt: TGCGCCAGCAGCCAAGGTATCCACGGACGATTAGGGAAGTTCTTC; CDR3aa: CASSQGIHGRLGKFF
v_gene: TRBV9; d_gene: NA; j_gene: TRBJ1-1; abundance: NA; CDR3nt: TGTGCCAGCAGCGGTTCCGGGACAACCGTGAACACTGAAGCTTTCTTT; CDR3aa: CASSGSGTTVNTEAFF
v_gene: TRBV20-1; d_gene: NA; j_gene: TRBJ2-2; abundance: many; CDR3nt: TGCAGTGCTAGGGAGAACGGGGAGCTGTTTTTT; CDR3aa: CSARENGELFF
v_gene: TRBV6-2/TRBV6-3; d_gene: NA; j_gene: TRBJ1-2; abundance: many; CDR3nt: TGTGCCAGCAGTTACCGGCCAGGCCTTAACTATGGCTACACCTTC; CDR3aa: CASSYRPGLNYGYTF
v_gene: TRBV4-3; d_gene: NA; j_gene: TRBJ1-1; abundance: many; CDR3nt: TGCGCCAGCAGCCTCGTCGGGACCGAAGCTTTCTTT; CDR3aa: CASSLVGTEAFF
v_gene: TRBV20-1; d_gene: NA; j_gene: TRBJ2-7; abundance: many; CDR3nt: TGCAGTGCTAGAGATCCGAAGGGTGGTTTTGCCTACGAGCAGTACTTC; CDR3aa: CSARDPKGGFAYEQYF
v_gene: TRBV11-2; d_gene: TRBD2; j_gene: TRBJ2-1; abundance: many; CDR3nt: TGTGCCAGCAGCTTAGGAGTGTCTGGGACTAGAATCAATGAGCAGTTCTTC; CDR3aa: CASSLGVSGTRINEQFF
v_gene: TRBV6-2/TRBV6-3; d_gene: NA; j_gene: TRBJ2-7; abundance: many; CDR3nt: TGTGCCAGCAGTTACGTGGACCACTACGAGCAGTACTTC; CDR3aa: CASSYVDHYEQYF
v_gene: TRBV20-1; d_gene: NA; j_gene: TRBJ1-5; abundance: NA; CDR3nt: TGCAGTGCTAGAGCTGGGGAGCCCCAGCATTTT; CDR3aa: CSARAGEPQHF
v_gene: TRBV11-2; d_gene: TRBD2; j_gene: TRBJ2-1; abundance: NA; CDR3nt: TGTGCCAGCAGCTGGGGACTAGCGACCTACAATGAGCAGTTCTTC; CDR3aa: CASSWGLATYNEQFF